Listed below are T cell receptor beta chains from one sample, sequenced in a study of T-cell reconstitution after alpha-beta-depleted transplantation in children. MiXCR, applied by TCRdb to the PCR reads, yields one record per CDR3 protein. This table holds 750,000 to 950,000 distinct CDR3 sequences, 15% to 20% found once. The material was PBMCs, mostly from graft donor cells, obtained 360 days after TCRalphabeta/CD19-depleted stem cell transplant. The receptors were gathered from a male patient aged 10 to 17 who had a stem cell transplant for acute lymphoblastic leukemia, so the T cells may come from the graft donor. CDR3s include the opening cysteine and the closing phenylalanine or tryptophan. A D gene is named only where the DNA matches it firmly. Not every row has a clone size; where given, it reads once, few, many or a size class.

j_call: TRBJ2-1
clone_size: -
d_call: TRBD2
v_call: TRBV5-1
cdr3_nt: TGCGCCAGCAGCCCGGTAGGCGGGAGGTCCGACGTTACGTTCTTC
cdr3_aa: CASSPVGGRSDVTFF

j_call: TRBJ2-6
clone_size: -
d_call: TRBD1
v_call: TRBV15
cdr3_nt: TGTGCCACCAGCAGAGATTACCGGGACAGGGTTCGGACCGGGGCCAACGTCCTGACTTTC
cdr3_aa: CATSRDYRDRVRTGANVLTF

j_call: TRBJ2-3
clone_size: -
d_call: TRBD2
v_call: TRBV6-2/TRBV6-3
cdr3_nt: TGTGCCAGCAGTTACTACCGGGACTACATCACAGATACGCAGTATTTT
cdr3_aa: CASSYYRDYITDTQYF

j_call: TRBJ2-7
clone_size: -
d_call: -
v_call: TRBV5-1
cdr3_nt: TGCGCCAGCAGCTACGAGCTACGGCTCCCCTCCTACGAGCAGTACTTC
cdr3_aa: CASSYELRLPSYEQYF

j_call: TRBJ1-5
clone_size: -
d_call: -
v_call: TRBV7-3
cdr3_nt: TGTGCCAGCAGCCGCGTAAAAAAGGATTATAGCAATCAGCCCCAGCATTTT
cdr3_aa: CASSRVKKDYSNQPQHF

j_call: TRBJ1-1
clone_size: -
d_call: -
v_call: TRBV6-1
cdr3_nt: TGTGTCAGCAGACGTGGACACATGAACACTGAAGCTTTCTTT
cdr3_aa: CVSRRGHMNTEAFF

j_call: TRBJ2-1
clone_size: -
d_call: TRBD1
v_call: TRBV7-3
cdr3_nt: TGTGCCAGCAGCTTCCGGGACAGGGGTGAAACTAGCTCCTACAATGAGCAGTTCTTC
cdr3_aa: CASSFRDRGETSSYNEQFF

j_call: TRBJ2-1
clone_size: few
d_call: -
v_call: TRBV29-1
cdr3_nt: TGCAGCGTTGTACGCCGAGGGAGTAATGAGCAGTTCTTC
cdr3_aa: CSVVRRGSNEQFF

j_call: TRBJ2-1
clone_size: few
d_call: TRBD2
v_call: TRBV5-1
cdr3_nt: TGCGCCAGCAGCTTGGTTACCGGGACTAGCGGGAACAATGAGCAGTTCTTC
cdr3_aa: CASSLVTGTSGNNEQFF

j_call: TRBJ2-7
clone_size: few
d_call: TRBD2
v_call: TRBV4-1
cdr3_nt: TGCGCCAGCAGCCAAGATCGTACTAGCGGGAGGGAATTC
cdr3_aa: CASSQDRTSGREF

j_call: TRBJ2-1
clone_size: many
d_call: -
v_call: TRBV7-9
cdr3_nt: TGTGCCAGCAGCCTCGGATTCCCCGTCAATGAGCAGTTCTTC
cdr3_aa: CASSLGFPVNEQFF

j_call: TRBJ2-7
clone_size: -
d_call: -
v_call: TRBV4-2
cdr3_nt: TGTGCCAGCAGCACAATGTACGAGCAGTACTTC
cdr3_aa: CASSTMYEQYF

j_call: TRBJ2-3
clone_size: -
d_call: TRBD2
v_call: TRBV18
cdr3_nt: TGTGCCAGCTCACCACTTGGGACTAGCGGAAGGAAAGATACGCAGTATTTT
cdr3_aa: CASSPLGTSGRKDTQYF

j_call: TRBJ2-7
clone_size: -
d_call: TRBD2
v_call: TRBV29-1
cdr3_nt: TGCAGCGTAAGACTAGCGCTCTCCTACGAGCAGTACTTC
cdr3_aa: CSVRLALSYEQYF

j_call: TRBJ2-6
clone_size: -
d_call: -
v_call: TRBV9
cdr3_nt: TGTGCCAGCAGCGTAGGTCGAGCTGCCAACGTCCTGACTTTC
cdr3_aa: CASSVGRAANVLTF

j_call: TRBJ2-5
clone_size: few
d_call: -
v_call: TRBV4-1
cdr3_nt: TGCGCCAGCAGCCAGAGAAAGACCCAGTACTTC
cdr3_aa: CASSQRKTQYF

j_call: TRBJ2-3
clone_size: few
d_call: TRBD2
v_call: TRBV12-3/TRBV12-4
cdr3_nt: TGTGCCAGCAGTTTCCCCCCCGGAGCGGGAGGGCGGGAAGATACGCAGTATTTT
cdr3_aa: CASSFPPGAGGREDTQYF

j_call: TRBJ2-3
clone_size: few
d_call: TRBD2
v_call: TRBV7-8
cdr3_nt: TGTGCCAGCAGCTTAGTTGGGAGGGCCCCTGGAGATACGCAGTATTTT
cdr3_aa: CASSLVGRAPGDTQYF

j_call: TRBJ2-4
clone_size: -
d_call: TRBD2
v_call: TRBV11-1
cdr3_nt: TGTGCCAGCAGCTTAGCGGGGACTAGCGGGAGGGCCATCGCAGTAGCCAAAAACATTCAGTACTTC
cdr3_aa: CASSLAGTSGRAIAVAKNIQYF

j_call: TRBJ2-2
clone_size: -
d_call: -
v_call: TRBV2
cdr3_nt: TGTGCCAGCAGTGAAAAGGGGCCCAGGGGCGCCGGGGAGCTGTTTTTT
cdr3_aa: CASSEKGPRGAGELFF

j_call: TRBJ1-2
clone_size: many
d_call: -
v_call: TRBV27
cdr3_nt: TGTGCCAGCAGTTTGTCAGTTACGAACTATGGCTACACCTTC
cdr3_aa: CASSLSVTNYGYTF

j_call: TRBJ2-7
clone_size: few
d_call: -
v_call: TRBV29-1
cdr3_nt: TGCAGCGTTGCAGAGCCCTACGAGCAGTACTTC
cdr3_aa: CSVAEPYEQYF

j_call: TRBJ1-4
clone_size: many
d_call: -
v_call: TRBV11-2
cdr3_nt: TGTGCCAGCAGCTCATATGAAAAACTGTTTTTT
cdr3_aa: CASSSYEKLFF

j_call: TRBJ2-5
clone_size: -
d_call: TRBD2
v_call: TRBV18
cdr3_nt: TGTGCCAGCTCACACACTAGCGGACCTCTCCAAGAGACCCAGTACTTC
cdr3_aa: CASSHTSGPLQETQYF

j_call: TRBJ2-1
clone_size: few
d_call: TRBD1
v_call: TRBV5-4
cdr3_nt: TGTGCCAGCAGCGGTTCCGGGACAGGGGCGTACAATGAGCAGTTCTTC
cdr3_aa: CASSGSGTGAYNEQFF

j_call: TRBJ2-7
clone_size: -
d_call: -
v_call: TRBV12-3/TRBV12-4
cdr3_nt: TGTGCCAGCAGTCCTCGGGGGGACAGGAAAACCTACGAGCAGTACTTC
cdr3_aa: CASSPRGDRKTYEQYF

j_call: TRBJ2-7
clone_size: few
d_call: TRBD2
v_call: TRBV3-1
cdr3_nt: TGTGCCAGCAGACCCACTAGCGGGGGGTACGAGCAGTACTTC
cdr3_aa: CASRPTSGGYEQYF

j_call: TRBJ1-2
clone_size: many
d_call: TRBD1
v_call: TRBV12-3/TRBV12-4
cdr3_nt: TGTGCCAGCAGTTGGGTCGGGACAGGGTTATCAGGCTACACCTTC
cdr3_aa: CASSWVGTGLSGYTF

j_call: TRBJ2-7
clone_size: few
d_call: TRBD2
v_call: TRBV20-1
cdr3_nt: TGCAGTGCAAGGACTAGCGGGAGTAAGCTCGAGCAGTACTTC
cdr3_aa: CSARTSGSKLEQYF

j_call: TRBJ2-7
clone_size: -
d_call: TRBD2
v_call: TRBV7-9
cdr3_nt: TGTGCCAGCAGCTTAGTAACCGGACTAGCGGAAGTCTACGAGCAGTACTTC
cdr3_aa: CASSLVTGLAEVYEQYF

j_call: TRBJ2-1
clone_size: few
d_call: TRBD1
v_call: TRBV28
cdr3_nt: TGTGCCAGCAGCTCGAAGGGGGCCACCTACAATGAGCAGTTCTTC
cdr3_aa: CASSSKGATYNEQFF

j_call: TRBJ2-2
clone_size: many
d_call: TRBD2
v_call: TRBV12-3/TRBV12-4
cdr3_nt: TGTGCCACCAAGTCTAGCGGGAGAACGTGGACCGGGGAGCTGTTTTTT
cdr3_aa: CATKSSGRTWTGELFF

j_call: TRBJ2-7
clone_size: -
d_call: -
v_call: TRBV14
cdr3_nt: TGTGCCAGCAGCCAAGGGGGTAGCGCCGAGCAGTACTTC
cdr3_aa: CASSQGGSAEQYF

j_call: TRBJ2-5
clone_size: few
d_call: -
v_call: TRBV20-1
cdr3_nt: TGCAGTGCGGGAGAGGTCGAGACCCAGTACTTC
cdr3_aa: CSAGEVETQYF

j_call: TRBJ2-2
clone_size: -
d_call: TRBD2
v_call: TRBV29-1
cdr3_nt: TGCAGCGCCGTCGGGAGGCGGTACACCGGGGAGCTGTTTTTT
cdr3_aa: CSAVGRRYTGELFF

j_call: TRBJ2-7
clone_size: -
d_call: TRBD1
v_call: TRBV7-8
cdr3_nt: TGTGCCAGCAGCTTCCGGGACAGGGGACGCGAGCAGTACTTC
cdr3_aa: CASSFRDRGREQYF

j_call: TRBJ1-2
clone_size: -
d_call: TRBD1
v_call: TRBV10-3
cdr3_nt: TGTGCCATCAGACCGGGACAGAACTATGGCTACACCTTC
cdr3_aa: CAIRPGQNYGYTF

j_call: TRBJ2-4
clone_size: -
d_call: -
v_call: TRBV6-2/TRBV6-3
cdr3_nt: TGTGCCAGCTGGGGAGAGACTCCCGGCGGTCGGTTTCGAACCAAAAACATTCAGTACTTC
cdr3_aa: CASWGETPGGRFRTKNIQYF

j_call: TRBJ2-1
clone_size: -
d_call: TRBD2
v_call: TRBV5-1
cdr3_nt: TGCGCCAGCAGCTTGGTCCCGGGACTAGCGGCCTCTTACAATGAGCAGTTCTTC
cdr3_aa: CASSLVPGLAASYNEQFF

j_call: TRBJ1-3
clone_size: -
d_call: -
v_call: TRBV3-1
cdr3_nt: TGTGCCAGCAGCCAAGATCACAGGGCTGGAAACACCATATATTTT
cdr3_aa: CASSQDHRAGNTIYF

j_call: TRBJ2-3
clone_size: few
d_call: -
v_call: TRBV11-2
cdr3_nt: TGTGCCAGCAGCTTATTTTTTGAGGGGTCCACGGGATTGGTCACAGATACGCAGTATTTT
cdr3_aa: CASSLFFEGSTGLVTDTQYF

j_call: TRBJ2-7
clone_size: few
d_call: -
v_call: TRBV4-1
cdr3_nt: TGCGCCAGCAGCCAAGATCGTACAGCGCCCTCCTACGAGCAGTACTTC
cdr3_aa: CASSQDRTAPSYEQYF

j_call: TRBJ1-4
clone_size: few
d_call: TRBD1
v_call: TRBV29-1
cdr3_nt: TGCAGCGTAGTCCGGACAGGGGTCGGAGAAAAACTGTTTTTT
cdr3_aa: CSVVRTGVGEKLFF

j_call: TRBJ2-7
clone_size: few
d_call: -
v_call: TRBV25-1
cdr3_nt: TGTGCCAGCAGTGAATACGGAGGGAGAGACTACGAGCAGTACTTC
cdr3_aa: CASSEYGGRDYEQYF

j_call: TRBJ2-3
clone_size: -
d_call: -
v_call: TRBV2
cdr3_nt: TGTGCCAGCCCCCTCGGTGGGGATAGCACAGATACGCAGTATTTT
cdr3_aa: CASPLGGDSTDTQYF

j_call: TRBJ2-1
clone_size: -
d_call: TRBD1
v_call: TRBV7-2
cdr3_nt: TGTGCCAGCAGCTTTACCGGGACAGGTCAGCAGTTCTTC
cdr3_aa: CASSFTGTGQQFF

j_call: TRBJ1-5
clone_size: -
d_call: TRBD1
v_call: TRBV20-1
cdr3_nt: TGCAGTGCTAGAGATCCGGGCAGGGGGGACAATCAGCCCCAGCATTTT
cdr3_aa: CSARDPGRGDNQPQHF

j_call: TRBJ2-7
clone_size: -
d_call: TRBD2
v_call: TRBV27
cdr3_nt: TGTGCCAGCAGTTTATCGGGCGGGAGGGAATACGAGCAGTACTTC
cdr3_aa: CASSLSGGREYEQYF

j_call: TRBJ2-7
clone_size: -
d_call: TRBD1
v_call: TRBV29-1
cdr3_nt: TGCAGCGTTGCCGGGACAGTGACCTACGAGCAGTACTTC
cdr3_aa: CSVAGTVTYEQYF

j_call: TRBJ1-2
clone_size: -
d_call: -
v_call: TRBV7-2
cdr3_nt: TGTGCCAGCAGCCCCCCCGGGGGCTCAATCTATGGCTACACCTTC
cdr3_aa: CASSPPGGSIYGYTF